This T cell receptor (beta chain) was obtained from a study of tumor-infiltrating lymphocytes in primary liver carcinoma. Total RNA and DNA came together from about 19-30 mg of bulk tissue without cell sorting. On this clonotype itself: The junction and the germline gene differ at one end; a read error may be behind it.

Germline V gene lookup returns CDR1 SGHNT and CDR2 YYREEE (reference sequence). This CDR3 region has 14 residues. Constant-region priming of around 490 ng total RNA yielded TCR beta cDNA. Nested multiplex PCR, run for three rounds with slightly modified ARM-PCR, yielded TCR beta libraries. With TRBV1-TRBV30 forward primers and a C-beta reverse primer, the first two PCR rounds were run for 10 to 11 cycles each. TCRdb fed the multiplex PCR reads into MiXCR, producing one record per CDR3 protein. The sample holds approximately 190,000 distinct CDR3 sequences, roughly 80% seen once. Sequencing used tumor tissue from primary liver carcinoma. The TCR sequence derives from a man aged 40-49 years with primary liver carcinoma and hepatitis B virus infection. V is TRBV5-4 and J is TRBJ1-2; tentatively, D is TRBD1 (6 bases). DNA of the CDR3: TGTGCCAGCAGCGAAGGGACAACTAACTATGGCTACAACTTC. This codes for CASSEGTTNYGYNF.